A single sample gave rise to the 31 T cell receptor beta chains below, sequenced in a study of early T cells in non-severe SARS-CoV-2 infection. TCRdb ran MiXCR on the 5' RACE reads and lists one entry per CDR3 protein. The data contain 65,000 to 95,000 distinct CDR3 sequences, approximately 5% of them seen just once; the ten biggest clones take up around 7.8%. Specimen: whole blood, collected at baseline. These receptors all come from an adult who was a healthcare worker with PCR-confirmed SARS-CoV-2 infection or an uninfected control (not recorded which).

This clonotype showed up many times. The J gene is TRBJ2-1, the V gene TRBV6-1; TRBD2 aligns across 9 bases. Germline lookup yields CDR1 MNHNS and CDR2 SASEGT. Trimming at V came to 6 bases and at J to 3 bases, leaving 9 bases not matched to a gene. CDR3 length: 16 residues. The CDR3 DNA follows: TGTGCCAGCAGAAGACTAGCGGTTGGATACTACAATGAGCAGTTCTTC. Its protein product is CASRRLAVGYYNEQFF.

At least ten counts were recorded for this clonotype. This chain links TRBV7-3 with TRBJ2-3; TRBD1 matches 9 bases. J was trimmed by 6 bases and V by 3 bases; bases with no gene match: 7. This CDR3 region has 15 residues. Germline-derived CDR1 and CDR2 are SGHTA and FQGTGA. CDR3 sequence reads: CASSFDRGSFDTQYF. The CDR3 DNA reads TGTGCCAGCAGCTTCGACAGGGGGAGCTTCGATACGCAGTATTTT.

This chain connects TRBV27 to TRBJ1-5; D not certain. CDR1 and CDR2 (germline): MNHEY, SMNVEV (reference sequence). CDR3 length equals 15 residues. V dropped 2 bases and J dropped 1 base, with 9 bases sitting between them. The CDR3 region has the DNA TGTGCCAGCAGTTTAGGGCCCGGGAGCAATCAGCCCCAGCATTTT. This gives the protein CASSLGPGSNQPQHF.

This clonotype was recorded a few times. The gene calls are TRBV5-1 and TRBJ2-3, with D perhaps matching TRBD1 (6 bases). The CDR3 loop spans 15 amino acids. Germline V lookup: CDR1 SGHRS, CDR2 YFSETQ. Trimming took 4 bases from V and 0 from J, leaving 12 bases between them. CDR3 sequence reads: CASSPDSFSTDTQYF. CDR3 bases: TGCGCCAGCAGCCCGGACAGCTTTAGCACAGATACGCAGTATTTT.

This clonotype was counted only a few times. This chain uses TRBV20-1 with TRBJ2-1, with TRBD2 matching over 9 bases. Trimming cost V 0 bases and J 7 bases; bases outside gene matches: 7. The CDR3 is made up of 15 amino acids. Germline loops: CDR1 DFQATT, CDR2 SNEGSKA (reference sequence). The CDR3 sequence is CSARDGASGANEQFF. The CDR3 coding sequence is TGCAGTGCTAGAGATGGGGCTAGCGGGGCAAATGAGCAGTTCTTC.

CDR3 loop: CASSPDGGRYEQYF. The CDR3 DNA follows: TGTGCCAGCAGCCCCGACGGGGGGCGGTACGAGCAGTACTTC. The chain recombines TRBV5-6 with TRBJ2-7; D might be TRBD2 (7 bases). The CDR3 loop spans 14 amino acids. V was shortened by 4 bases and J by 4 bases, with 15 bases between the two germline ends. Germline loops: CDR1 SGHDT, CDR2 YYEEEE.

Ten or more counts support this clonotype. The J gene is TRBJ2-3, the V gene TRBV2, with D tentatively TRBD1 or TRBD2 (5 bases each). The V gene lost 1 base and the J gene lost 1 base, with 9 bases spanning the gap. This CDR3 spans 15 amino acids. The V gene's germline CDR1 is SNHLY and CDR2 FYNNEI. The CDR3, as DNA: TGTGCCAGCAGTGAAGGGGGGTTCGGCACAGATACGCAGTATTTT. It encodes CASSEGGFGTDTQYF.

The chain uses TRBV7-8 and TRBJ2-7; D gene ambiguous. The CDR3 has 14 residues. In germline, CDR1 is SGHVS, CDR2 FQNEAQ. The ends were cut back, 1 base at V and 3 bases at J, with 10 bases in the middle. The CDR3 here is CASSLGLLNYEQYF. As DNA, the CDR3 is TGTGCCAGCAGCTTAGGCCTCCTAAACTACGAGCAGTACTTC.

This clonotype was detected ten times or more. The rearrangement links TRBV3-1 to TRBJ1-5; the D is unclear. Trimming shortened V by 3 bases and J by 3 bases, and 12 bases separated the two germline ends. The CDR3 totals 15 residues. Germline CDR1 is LGHDT and CDR2 is YNNKEL (reference sequence). The CDR3 loop reads CASSQASRDNQPQHF. The DNA of the CDR3 is TGTGCCAGCAGCCAGGCTTCGAGAGACAATCAGCCCCAGCATTTT.

The rearrangement uses TRBV11-2 and TRBJ2-7; D gene ambiguous. Germline-derived CDR1 and CDR2 are SGHAT and FQNNGV. This CDR3 spans 12 amino acids. V was trimmed by 1 base and J by 4 bases, leaving 5 bases between them. The DNA of the CDR3 is TGTGCCAGCAGCTTAGTGGGATACGAGCAGTACTTC. Its translation is CASSLVGYEQYF.

This clonotype has more than one count but fewer than ten. This CDR3 reads CASSYMGLAGRYEQYF. CDR3 DNA: TGTGCCAGCAGCTACATGGGACTAGCGGGAAGGTACGAGCAGTACTTC. V and J are TRBV5-6 and TRBJ2-7; 13 bases align to TRBD2. The junction had 7 bases not matched to a gene; V was cut back by 3 bases and J by 4 bases. The germline gives CDR1 SGHDT, CDR2 YYEEEE. The CDR3 consists of 16 residues.

This clonotype was picked up many times. The chain carries TRBV5-5 and TRBJ1-2; D remains unclear. The CDR3 length is 14 residues. Germline loops: CDR1 SGHKS, CDR2 YYEKEE (reference sequence). V gave up 0 bases and J gave up 7 bases, with 13 bases separating them. CDR3 amino acids: CASSLAAPAGGYTF. For the CDR3, the DNA is TGTGCCAGCAGCTTGGCGGCCCCGGCGGGTGGCTACACCTTC.

As to this clonotype: This clone may be a read error of a much larger clone one base away. This chain joins TRBV20-1 and TRBJ2-1; possibly TRBD1 for D (6 bases). Germline V gene sequence: CDR1 DFQATT, CDR2 SNEGSKA (reference sequence). This CDR3 has 14 amino acids. CDR3: CSVMLGASYNGQFF. The CDR3 coding sequence is TGCAGTGTCATGCTGGGGGCCTCCTACAATGGGCAGTTCTTC.

This clonotype showed up just a few times. The chain uses TRBV6-1 and TRBJ2-1; the D gene is possibly TRBD1 (9 bases). Between the trimmed V and J ends, which lost 6 bases and 0 bases, there was a span of 27 bases. The CDR3 is made up of 20 amino acids. Germline assignment: CDR1 MNHNS and CDR2 SASEGT. This CDR3 is CASRPLRDRAAGGSYNEQFF. CDR3 nucleotides: TGTGCCAGCAGGCCCCTCCGGGACAGGGCGGCGGGAGGCTCCTACAATGAGCAGTTCTTC.

Comment on this clonotype: A read error may be the cause here, since a much bigger clone is one base away. The chain employs TRBV6-6 and TRBJ1-5; possible D gene TRBD1, 6 bases. CDR1 and CDR2 from the germline V gene are MNHNY and SVGAGI (reference sequence). The CDR3 loop spans 14 amino acids. The V gene lost 8 bases and the J gene lost 1 base, with 12 bases spanning the gap. CDR3 in amino acids: CASRPRGSNQPQHF. For the CDR3, the DNA is TGTGCCAGCCGCCCCAGGGGAAGCAATCAGCCCCAGCATTTT.

This clonotype was counted ten times or more. The rearrangement links TRBV28 to TRBJ2-1, with 15 bases that match TRBD2. V shed 5 bases and J 3 bases; nucleotides not matched to a gene: 20. Germline-derived CDR1 and CDR2 are MDHEN and SYDVKM. The CDR3 has 22 amino acids. CDR3 bases: TGTGCCAGCAGTCCCCTCGTCTCATGGACTAGCGGGAGGGCAGCCCTCTACAATGAGCAGTTCTTC. The encoded protein is CASSPLVSWTSGRAALYNEQFF.

V and J are TRBV6-5 and TRBJ1-5; perhaps TRBD1 as D (5 bases). CDR3 length equals 16 residues. V dropped 5 bases and J dropped 0 bases, with 14 bases sitting between them. The germline V gene has CDR1 MNHEY and CDR2 SVGAGI. The chain's CDR3 is CASSRGAVYSNQPQHF. CDR3 DNA: TGTGCCAGCAGTCGAGGGGCAGTGTATAGCAATCAGCCCCAGCATTTT.

This clonotype was picked up a small number of times. The chain carries TRBV7-9 and TRBJ2-7; a weak D match, TRBD2 (5 bases). V was cut by 5 bases and J by 4 bases, with 9 bases left in between. The V gene's germline CDR1 is SEHNR and CDR2 FQNEAQ (reference sequence). CDR3 size: 12 residues. CDR3 coding DNA: TGTGCCAGCAGCCCGGCGGGTTACGAGCAGTACTTC. Its protein product is CASSPAGYEQYF. The whole variable domain, filled in from reference TRBV7-9 and TRBJ2-7, reads DTGVSQNPRHKITKRGQNVTFRCDPISEHNRLYWYRQTLGQGPEFLTYFQNEAQLEKSRLLSDRFSAERPKGSFSTLEIQRTEQGDSAMYLCASSPAGYEQYFGPGTRLTVT.

This clonotype was found many times. This chain connects TRBV4-2 to TRBJ1-6; D remains unclear. With 0 bases removed from V and 6 bases from J, the gap between germline ends came to 12 bases. This CDR3 comprises 16 residues. Germline V gene data show CDR1 as LGHNA and CDR2 as YNFKEQ. The CDR3 coding sequence is TGTGCCAGCAGCCAAGATGACGGAACGCTTAATTCACCCCTCCACTTT. Translated: CASSQDDGTLNSPLHF.

This clonotype was recorded many times. V is TRBV7-2 and J is TRBJ2-6; 7 positions agree with TRBD2. This CDR3 has 18 amino acids. V lost 2 bases, J lost 0 bases, and 7 bases stayed unmatched. CDR1 and CDR2 (germline): SGHTA, FQGNSA. The CDR3 region has the DNA TGTGCCAGCAGCTTAAGTGGGGCTAGCGGCTCTGGGGCCAACGTCCTGACTTTC. It encodes CASSLSGASGSGANVLTF.

Many counts were recorded for this clonotype. The V gene is TRBV20-1, the J gene TRBJ1-5; no firm D call. This CDR3 comprises 12 residues. V lost 3 bases and J lost 1, with 4 bases in between. The germline CDR1 and CDR2 sequences are DFQATT and SNEGSKA (reference sequence). CDR3 sequence reads: CSASQSNQPQHF. The CDR3 bases are TGCAGTGCTAGCCAGAGCAATCAGCCCCAGCATTTT.

This clonotype was found many times. The V and J genes are TRBV19 and TRBJ1-5; the D is unclear. CDR1 and CDR2 (germline): LNHDA, SQIVND (reference sequence). V was shortened by 2 bases and J by 6 bases, with 11 bases between the two germline ends. The CDR3 spans 14 residues. CDR3 DNA sequence: TGTGCCAGTAGTATACCCCAGTTTCGTCAGCCCCAGCATTTT. This codes for CASSIPQFRQPQHF.

This clonotype was observed at least ten times. V is TRBV28 and J is TRBJ2-5; D not resolved. The V end was cut by 6 bases, the J end by 1 base, with 3 bases between. CDR1 is MDHEN, CDR2 SYDVKM, per germline. The CDR3 consists of 11 residues. The CDR3 DNA is TGTGCCAGCAGAACCCAAGAGACCCAGTACTTC. Protein sequence: CASRTQETQYF.

A few counts support this clonotype. The gene calls are TRBV20-1 and TRBJ2-7; D possibly corresponds to TRBD2 (6 bases). The CDR3 is made up of 15 amino acids. Germline CDR1 reads DFQATT; CDR2 reads SNEGSKA (reference sequence). V was pared by 6 bases and J by 2 bases, with 20 bases between. CDR3 sequence: CSAEGPRAAAYEQYF. The DNA for the CDR3 is TGCAGTGCGGAGGGGCCCCGGGCGGCAGCCTACGAGCAGTACTTC.

This chain joins TRBV4-2 and TRBJ2-2, with TRBD1 matching 9 bases. Germline values: CDR1 LGHNA, CDR2 YNFKEQ. The junction had 9 bases not matched to a gene; V was cut back by 6 bases and J by 1 base. The CDR3 length is 17 residues. CDR3 region: CASRGAGQGLNTGELFF. The CDR3 DNA reads TGTGCCAGCAGAGGGGCGGGACAGGGATTGAACACCGGGGAGCTGTTTTTT.

This clonotype has ten or more counts. The chain employs TRBV7-2 and TRBJ2-1; either TRBD1 or TRBD2 may fit D (6 bases each). The V and J ends lost 1 base and 2 bases respectively, with 12 bases between them. Germline V gives CDR1 SGHTA, CDR2 FQGNSA. The CDR3 sequence is 16 residues long. Here the CDR3 reads CASSLGWGAAYNEQFF. CDR3 coding DNA: TGTGCCAGCAGCTTAGGTTGGGGGGCCGCCTACAATGAGCAGTTCTTC.

In its sample, this clonotype was seen many times. The CDR3 protein is CSARLTGRRGYEQYF. As DNA, the CDR3 is TGCAGTGCTAGACTAACCGGGAGGCGGGGTTACGAGCAGTACTTC. The V call is TRBV20-1, the J call TRBJ2-7; 7 positions match TRBD2. Unmatched junction bases numbered 11, after V lost 2 bases and J lost 4 bases. Germline CDR1 is DFQATT and CDR2 is SNEGSKA (reference sequence). This CDR3 contains 15 residues.

This clonotype was counted ten times or more. The chain uses TRBV19 and TRBJ2-6, with 10 bases fitting TRBD2. Germline values: CDR1 LNHDA, CDR2 SQIVND (reference sequence). The CDR3 spans 19 residues. V shed 8 bases, J shed 4 bases, and the junction held 17 bases outside the gene matches. In DNA, the CDR3 is TGTGCCAGTCATGCTAGCGGGAGACTCGGTGTCGTCGGGGCCAACGTCCTGACTTTC. Protein sequence: CASHASGRLGVVGANVLTF.

This clonotype showed up many times. V usage is TRBV20-1 and J usage is TRBJ1-5; 9 bases match TRBD1. The V segment lost 6 bases and the J segment 6 bases; nucleotides outside the gene matches: 9. Germline CDR1 DFQATT, CDR2 SNEGSKA (reference sequence). The CDR3 runs 14 residues. The CDR3 loop reads CSAARDRELQPQHF. The CDR3 bases are TGCAGTGCCGCCCGGGACAGGGAACTTCAGCCCCAGCATTTT.

This sequence joins TRBV11-2 and TRBJ2-3, with 10 bases fitting TRBD2. Germline V lookup: CDR1 SGHAT, CDR2 FQNNGV. The CDR3 covers 16 residues. The ends lost 2 bases at V and 2 bases at J; junction bases unmatched: 4. This chain's CDR3 is CASSLRLAGATDTQYF. As DNA, the CDR3 is TGTGCCAGCAGCTTACGGCTAGCGGGAGCCACAGATACGCAGTATTTT.

This clonotype was seen a handful of times. V gene TRBV29-1 combines with J gene TRBJ1-1; the D is unclear. V was trimmed by 7 bases and J by 0 bases, leaving 9 bases between them. Germline V CDR1 and CDR2: SQVTM, ANQGSEA. The CDR3 spans 12 residues. The CDR3 DNA follows: TGCAGCGCCGGTGACCTGAACACTGAAGCTTTCTTT. Translation: CSAGDLNTEAFF. Full variable domain (outside the CDR3, taken from reference TRBV29-1 and TRBJ1-1): SAVISQKPSRDICQRGTSLTIQCQVDSQVTMMFWYRQQPGQSLTLIATANQGSEATYESGFVIDKFPISRPNLTFSTLTVSNMSPEDSSIYLCSAGDLNTEAFFGQGTRLTVV.